The sequence of this T cell receptor beta chain was determined in a study of response to subunit inactivated influenza vaccine. General observations from the study: It was suggested by the authors that few new T cells are recruited by each seasonal influenza vaccination.

The CDR3 contains 16 residues. Per germline, CDR1 SGHRS and CDR2 YFSETQ. V shed 1 base and J 6 bases; nucleotides not matched to a gene: 8. A single record per CDR3 protein comes from TCRdb applying MiXCR to the RT-PCR reads. The sample includes 450,000 to 600,000 distinct CDR3 sequences, under 8.5% of them seen just once. Worth noting for this clonotype: Its antigen is still unknown.

The gene calls are TRBV5-1 and TRBJ2-3; TRBD1 matches 10 bases. The clonotype originates from a man between 45 and 75 years old who received an inactivated influenza vaccine. The sequencing used PBMCs from blood, collected less than 30 months after vaccination. CDR3 coding DNA: TGCGCCAGCAGCTTGACGCCGGGACAGGGGTGGGATACGCAGTATTTT. Amino acids: CASSLTPGQGWDTQYF. The entire variable domain, with the rest obtained from reference TRBV5-1 and TRBJ2-3, is as follows: KAGVTQTPRYLIKTRGQQVTLSCSPISGHRSVSWYQQTPGQGLQFLFEYFSETQRNKGNFPGRFSGRQFSNSRSEMNVSTLELGDSALYLCASSLTPGQGWDTQYFGPGTRLTVL.